This passage covers 9 T cell receptor beta chains from one sample sequenced in a study of cytomegalovirus exposure and HLA in healthy donors (dated by TCRdb to 2016 to 2017). Receptor libraries were prepared by the immunoSEQ multiplex PCR assay. For the multiplex PCR, a mixture combining 60 forward primers for TCR Vbeta segments and 13 reverse primers for TCR Jbeta segments was used. TCRdb holds this immuneACCESS table with in-frame rearrangements only. Some clones are missing; in checked studies, unresolved V genes explain under half, and the rest has no known cause. Here the sample has around 160,000 clones; around two thirds occur a single time. The top ten clonotypes cover less than 1.5% of the sample. Sequences were obtained from PBMCs. These receptors were taken from a man over 45 in good health and CMV-seronegative.

Remarks on this clone: The junction differs from germline at one of its ends, possibly a read error. The rearrangement joins TRBV5-4 to TRBJ2-5, with TRBD2 matching 10 bases. Germline V CDR1 and CDR2: SGHNT, YYREEE (reference sequence). CDR3 length: 14 amino acids. The CDR3 DNA reads TGTGCCAGCAGTCAATTAGCGGGGGGAGAGACACAGTACTTC. This codes for CASSQLAGGETQYF.

CDR3 loop: CASSIGAAVNYGYTF. CDR3 sequence (DNA): TGTGCCAGTAGTATCGGTGCGGCAGTAAACTATGGCTACACCTTC. V is TRBV19 and J is TRBJ1-2; D gene uncertain. Germline lookup yields CDR1 LNHDA and CDR2 SQIVND (reference sequence). The CDR3 runs 15 residues. The V end was cut by 3 bases, the J end by 2 bases, with 13 bases between.

This chain uses TRBV7-9 with TRBJ1-1; D unresolved. Trimming left V 4 bases short and J 11 bases short, with 14 bases between. The V gene's germline CDR1 is SEHNR and CDR2 FQNEAQ (reference sequence). The CDR3 is made up of 12 amino acids. This CDR3 is CASSYALGSAFF. The DNA of the CDR3 is TGTGCCAGCAGCTACGCTCTCGGGTCGGCTTTCTTT.

The chain recombines TRBV11-1 with TRBJ2-1; tentatively, D is TRBD1 (6 bases). This CDR3 has 17 residues. CDR1 and CDR2 from the germline V gene are SGHAT and FQDESV (reference sequence). V lost 4 bases, J lost 1 base, and 17 bases lay in between. The CDR3, as DNA: TGTGCCAGCAGCTCACCAGGGGTTGGAAGGTCCTACAATGAGCAGTTCTTC. Amino acid sequence: CASSSPGVGRSYNEQFF.

This chain uses TRBV2 with TRBJ2-5; 8 bases fit TRBD1. After removal of 7 bases from V and 0 bases from J, the junction contained 4 bases not matched to a gene. Germline lookup yields CDR1 SNHLY and CDR2 FYNNEI. The CDR3 spans 14 residues. The CDR3 DNA sequence: TGTGCCAGCACCAGGACAGGGTACCAAGAGACCCAGTACTTC. Amino acid sequence: CASTRTGYQETQYF. Together with reference TRBV2 and TRBJ2-5, the CDR3 gives the full variable domain: EPEVTQTPSHQVTQMGQEVILRCVPISNHLYFYWYRQILGQKVEFLVSFYNNEISEKSEIFDDQFSVERPDGSNFTLKIRSTKLEDSAMYFCASTRTGYQETQYFGPGTRLLVL.

The V call is TRBV12-5, the J call TRBJ1-1; maybe TRBD1 (5 bases). Looked up from germline, CDR1 is LGHNT and CDR2 is FRNRAP. The V and J ends lost 2 bases and 1 base respectively, with 5 bases between them. The CDR3 extends over 13 amino acids. CDR3 protein: CASGLRGNTEAFF. The DNA for the CDR3 is TGTGCTAGTGGTTTGAGGGGGAACACTGAAGCTTTCTTT.

This clone was seen a handful of times. The rearrangement uses TRBV7-8 and TRBJ2-7; 7 bases are shared with TRBD1. The CDR3 sequence is 15 residues long. Germline CDR1 is SGHVS and CDR2 is FQNEAQ. The J segment lost 3 bases and the V segment lost 5 bases, leaving 10 bases of the junction unmatched. The CDR3 DNA reads as TGTGCCAGCAGCCCGCGACAGGGTAGGTTCTACGAGCAGTACTTC. Encoded protein: CASSPRQGRFYEQYF.

J is TRBJ1-1 and V is TRBV6-1, with a weak D call TRBD1 (6 bases). This CDR3 spans 17 amino acids. The germline CDR1 and CDR2 sequences are MNHNS and SASEGT. V was pared by 3 bases and J by 0 bases, with 17 bases between. The CDR3 sequence is CASSDWTATYLNTEAFF. CDR3 DNA sequence: TGTGCCAGCAGTGACTGGACAGCTACCTACTTGAACACTGAAGCTTTCTTT.

The V gene is TRBV28, the J gene TRBJ2-7; D possibly corresponds to TRBD2 (6 bases). The ends were cut back, 5 bases at V and 2 bases at J, with 13 bases in the middle. Per germline, CDR1 MDHEN and CDR2 SYDVKM. The length of the CDR3 is 14 residues. CDR3: CASSLGTAAYEQYF. The CDR3 DNA reads TGTGCCAGCAGTCTCGGGACTGCTGCCTACGAGCAGTACTTC.